The following is a TCR beta chain sequence with its context. The antigen remains unidentified. It was with 60 Vbeta and 13 Jbeta primers that the PCR ran. TCRdb keeps only in-frame clones here, not all; method: immunoSEQ multiplex PCR. Seen here are about 170,000 clones, about 75% observed once, and the top ten hold about 0.91%. V gave up 5 bases and J gave up 3 bases; unmatched junction bases: 10. The CDR3 is 15 amino acids. Germline V CDR1 and CDR2: MNHNY, SVGAGI (reference sequence). The data are from a study of cytomegalovirus exposure and HLA in healthy donors. Study background: As released early, the data held 75 million to 90 million unique TCRs from HLA-typed donors.

General study findings and limits: Reportedly, cytomegalovirus status was diagnosed with high sensitivity and specificity. The number of N-insertions in an Asian-associated ancestry cluster was reportedly below the roughly 660-donor mean in a later analysis. Being productive about 87% or about 30% of the time was typical of most TCR beta V segments in an earlier analysis.

Sequencing input: PBMCs. This clonotype originated in a woman between 50 and 59 years old in good health and CMV-seropositive. This chain joins TRBV6-6 and TRBJ2-7; 7 positions match TRBD1. CDR3 sequence: CASSTSGTALYEQYF. In DNA form, the CDR3 reads TGTGCCAGCAGTACCTCGGGGACAGCCCTCTACGAGCAGTACTTC.